This T cell receptor beta chain appears in the sequencing data of a study of blood T cell repertoires in COVID-19. Study details: T cells, B-cell-depleted T cells, or PBMCs provided the cDNA or gDNA that served as material.

Authors' processing steps: Amplification of reference gene primers provided the estimated nucleated cell counts. Assay used: immunoSEQ multiplex PCR; TCRdb lists only in-frame clones, some missing. That table is the source of V, J and clone size, and D and trimming were worked out from the DNA. The sample carries more than 250,000 clones, around 89% recorded once. Recruits, aged roughly 18 to 100 years, lived in roughly 22 US areas. Grouping used clinical history reported by participants in a survey and questionnaire. The CDR3 totals 13 residues. Per germline, CDR1 MNHEY and CDR2 SMNVEV (reference sequence). The V segment lost 8 bases and the J segment 1 base; nucleotides outside the gene matches: 4.

Sequencing was carried out using PBMCs or T cells enriched from blood (not recorded which). The chain recombines TRBV27 with TRBJ2-7; 8 positions match TRBD1. The source of this sequence is a woman under 30 with acute COVID-19. CDR3 sequence: CASGQGFSYEQYF. In DNA form, the CDR3 reads TGTGCCAGCGGACAGGGTTTTTCCTACGAGCAGTACTTC.